What follows describes a single TCR beta chain. The V end lost 4 bases, the J end lost 3 bases, and 17 bases lay between the germline ends. Germline-derived CDR1 and CDR2 are SGHDN and FVKESK. The CDR3 is 16 amino acids. These data belong to a study of blood T cell repertoires in COVID-19. Per the study methods: Amplification from reference gene primers served as the basis for estimated nucleated cell counts. Sequenced by immunoSEQ multiplex PCR; TCRdb stores in-frame clones only, minus some. V, J and clone size were drawn from that table, and D and trimming were deduced from the DNA. The sample holds some 50,000 clones; 84% are singletons and the top ten take over 2%.

The chain uses TRBV14 and TRBJ2-3; D is possibly TRBD2 (6 bases). The receptor comes from a man aged 50 to 60 with acute or convalescent COVID-19. Source material: peripheral blood. The CDR3 loop reads CASSPGWEVVTDTQYF. Here the CDR3 DNA reads TGTGCCAGCAGCCCAGGATGGGAGGTAGTTACAGATACGCAGTATTTT.